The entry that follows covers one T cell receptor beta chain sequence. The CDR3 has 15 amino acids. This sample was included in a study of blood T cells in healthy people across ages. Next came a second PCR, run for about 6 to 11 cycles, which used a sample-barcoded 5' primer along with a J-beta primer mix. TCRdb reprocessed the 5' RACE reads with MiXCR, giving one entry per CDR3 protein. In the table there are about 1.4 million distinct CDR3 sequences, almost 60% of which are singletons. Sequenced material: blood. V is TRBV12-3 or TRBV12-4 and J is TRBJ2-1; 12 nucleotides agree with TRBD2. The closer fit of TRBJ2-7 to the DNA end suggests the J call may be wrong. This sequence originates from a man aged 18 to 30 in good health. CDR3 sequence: CASSPLAGGQNEQYF. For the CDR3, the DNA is TGTGCCAGCAGTCCTCTAGCGGGGGGGCAAAATGAGCAGTACTTC.